A single sample is the source of the 17 T cell receptor delta chains below, sequenced in a study of gamma-delta chains in newborns, infants, children. TCRdb fed the reads to CATT. The sample has around 6,700 delta-chain clones, roughly 0.66% seen once. Sequenced material: blood. Every receptor here comes from a child who was a newborn, infant or young child, either healthy, febrile or measles-vaccinated (not recorded which).

A few counts support this clone. A much larger clonotype is one base distant, so this may be a read error. Other DNA sequences in the sample encode the same CDR3. V gene TRDV2 combines with J gene TRDJ1; 13 bases line up with TRDD3. CDR1 and CDR2 (germline): GEAIGNYY, EKD. This CDR3 has 17 residues. DNA of the CDR3: TGCGCCTGTGACACTGTACTGGGGGATACGGGGACCGATAAACTCATCTTT. Translation gives CACDTVLGDTGTDKLIF.

This clone has more than one count but fewer than ten. TCRdb attributes to this sequence the protein of a much larger clone, which differs from the DNA translation at residue 7; a read error is likely, and the protein displayed is translated from the DNA. The chain couples TRDV2 to TRDJ3; D gene unclear. The V end lost 2 bases, the J end lost 0 bases, and 13 bases lay between the germline ends. Germline V CDR1 and CDR2: GEAIGNYY, EKD. This CDR3 comprises 18 residues. CDR3 in DNA: TGTGCCTGTGACAATACTGAGGGAGTCTCCTGGGACACCCGACAGATGTTTTTC. This sequence encodes CACDNTEGVSWDTRQMFF.

About this clone itself: This DNA's translation and the protein TCRdb lists, from a much larger clone, do not match at residue 14, likely due to a read error; the protein shown is translated from the DNA. The J gene is TRDJ3, the V gene TRDV2, with 10 bases lining up with TRDD3. The CDR3 sequence is 19 residues long. The germline CDR1 and CDR2 sequences are GEAIGNYY and EKD. The CDR3 sequence is CACDTAEMGDTWDARQMFF. The CDR3 DNA is TGTGCCTGTGACACCGCGGAAATGGGGGATACCTGGGACGCCCGACAGATGTTTTTC.

The table lists this clone with many counts. V gene TRDV2 combines with J gene TRDJ3; 10 positions agree with TRDD3. The junction had 16 bases not matched to a gene; V was cut back by 0 bases and J by 0 bases. Germline lookup yields CDR1 GEAIGNYY and CDR2 EKD. The CDR3 sequence is 23 residues long. This chain's CDR3 is CACDTGGLLGDLRSSWDTRQMFF. In DNA form, the CDR3 reads TGTGCCTGTGACACCGGGGGGCTACTGGGGGATCTGAGGAGCTCCTGGGACACCCGACAGATGTTTTTC.

This clone was seen more than once but under ten times. TCRdb's protein for this DNA is that of a much larger clone and differs from the translation at residue 7, likely a read error; the protein shown is the DNA translation. The chain uses TRDV2 and TRDJ3; D unclear. Trimming cost V 0 bases and J 0 bases, with 11 bases left between them. The CDR3 totals 18 residues. The germline gives CDR1 GEAIGNYY, CDR2 EKD. This CDR3 reads CACDTWRPSSWDTRQMFF. CDR3 nucleotides: TGTGCCTGTGACACCTGGAGGCCCAGCTCCTGGGACACCCGACAGATGTTTTTC.

In regard to this clone: This DNA translates differently at residue 8 from the TCRdb protein, which is that of a much larger clone; a read error is likely, and the protein shown is the DNA's own translation. The V call is TRDV2, the J call TRDJ3, with 8 bases that match TRDD3. Germline CDR1 GEAIGNYY, CDR2 EKD. V was pared by 2 bases and J by 1 base, with 6 bases of the junction left unmatched. The CDR3 extends over 18 amino acids. The chain's CDR3 is CACDILGATSWDTRQMFF. For the CDR3, the DNA is TGTGCCTGTGACATACTGGGGGCTACTTCCTGGGACACCCGACAGATGTTTTTC.

This clone turned up a few times. At one end, the junction sequence differs from germline, possibly due to a read error. J is TRDJ3 and V is TRDV2, with 7 bases lining up with TRDD3. The CDR3 is 19 residues long. CDR1 and CDR2 (germline): GEAIGNYY, EKD. The CDR3 is CACDVLGFSSSWDTRQVFF. CDR3 in DNA: TGTGCCTGTGACGTACTGGGGTTTTCTAGCTCCTGGGACACCCGACAGGTGTTTTTC.

As concerns this clone: A far larger clone is only one base removed, so a read error is likely. This sample includes further DNA sequences coding for the same CDR3. The genes are TRDV2 and TRDJ1; the match to TRDD3 covers 11 bases. CDR3 length equals 14 residues. The V gene end was trimmed by 7 bases and the J gene end by 5 bases; junction bases not matched to a gene: 8. From germline, CDR1 is GEAIGNYY and CDR2 EKD. CDR3 sequence: CACDRLGDTDKLIF. CDR3 in DNA: TGTGCCTGCGACCGGTTGGGGGATACGGATAAACTCATCTTT.

This clone was counted between two and nine times. TCRdb records a much larger clone's protein for this DNA, with a difference at residue 4 that likely arises from a read error; the protein given is the translation of the DNA. The gene calls are TRDV2 and TRDJ1; 7 bases line up with TRDD3. This CDR3 has 13 amino acids. From germline, CDR1 is GEAIGNYY and CDR2 EKD. V lost 6 bases to trimming and J lost 5 bases; unmatched junction nucleotides: 8. CDR3 region: CACNHWGADKLIF. The CDR3 DNA sequence: TGTGCCTGTAACCACTGGGGAGCTGATAAACTCATCTTT.

As to this clone: TCRdb assigns this DNA the protein of a much larger clone, which departs from its translation at residue 16; this likely reflects a read error, and the protein shown comes from translating the DNA. The chain employs TRDV2 and TRDJ3; 10 nucleotides match TRDD3. CDR1 is GEAIGNYY and CDR2 is EKD in the germline V gene. The CDR3 has 18 residues. CDR3 DNA: TGTGCCTGTGACTATGGGGGGATACGCTCCTGGGACACCCGACAGACGTTTTTC. This codes for CACDYGGIRSWDTRQTFF.

Regarding this clone: This may be a read error: a much more frequent sequence differs by one nucleotide. This CDR3 is also generated by other DNA sequences in the sample. The chain uses TRDV2 and TRDJ3; 7 bases map to TRDD3. Germline CDR1 is GEAIGNYY and CDR2 is EKD. The CDR3 is made up of 18 amino acids. CDR3 sequence: CACDTLGVSSWDTRQMFF. The DNA for the CDR3 is TGCGCCTGTGACACCCTGGGGGTCTCCTCCTGGGACACCCGACAGATGTTTTTC.

Comment on this clone: A much larger clone differs by one base, so this may be a read error. Other DNA sequences of this sample code for an identical CDR3. The chain is built from TRDV2 and TRDJ3; 12 nucleotides align to TRDD3. CDR1 is GEAIGNYY and CDR2 is EKD in the germline V gene. CDR3 length: 20 residues. The CDR3 loop is CACDTYWGIPSSWDTRQMFF. CDR3 coding DNA: TGTGCCTGCGACACGTACTGGGGGATACCAAGCTCCTGGGACACCCGACAGATGTTTTTC.

As to this clone: The protein recorded in TCRdb matches a much larger clone and deviates from this DNA's translation at residue 4, suggesting a read error; the protein here is obtained by translating the DNA. V and J are TRDV2 and TRDJ3, with D perhaps TRDD3 (5 bases). CDR1 and CDR2 (germline): GEAIGNYY, EKD. The CDR3 is 14 residues long. The CDR3: CACYTVGSTRQMFF. Written as DNA, the CDR3 is TGTGCCTGTTACACGGTGGGGTCCACCCGACAGATGTTTTTC.

Notes on this clone: TCRdb's entry gives the protein of a much larger clone, which mismatches this DNA's translation at residue 9, likely from a read error; the protein reported here is translated from the DNA. The chain joins TRDV2 to TRDJ3, with 8 nucleotides matching TRDD3. V gave up 0 bases and J gave up 0 bases; unmatched junction bases: 6. Looked up from germline, CDR1 is GEAIGNYY and CDR2 is EKD. There are 19 residues in the CDR3. CDR3 bases: TGTGCCTGTGACACCGCTGGGGGACCTAGCTCCTGGGACACCCGACAGATGTTTTTC. Translating it yields CACDTAGGPSSWDTRQMFF.

This clone was detected only a few times. This DNA translates differently at residue 11 from the TCRdb protein, which is that of a much larger clone; a read error is likely, and the protein shown is the DNA's own translation. The chain recombines TRDV2 with TRDJ3; 11 nucleotides align to TRDD3. Germline V lookup: CDR1 GEAIGNYY, CDR2 EKD. The CDR3 consists of 18 residues. Trimming took 4 bases from V and 7 from J; bases not matched to a gene: 11. The CDR3 here is CACERLGDNSLDTRQMFF. The DNA for the CDR3 is TGTGCCTGTGAGCGACTGGGGGATAACTCCTTAGACACCCGACAGATGTTTTTC.

The table lists this clone with a few counts. A far larger clone is off by one base, so a read error is likely. The gene calls are TRDV2 and TRDJ1, with 9 positions matching TRDD3. The CDR3 sequence is 14 residues long. Germline assignment: CDR1 GEAIGNYY and CDR2 EKD. The CDR3 here is CACDGLGDTDKPIF. DNA for the CDR3: TGTGCCTGTGACGGACTGGGGGACACCGATAAACCCATCTTT.

About this clone: The likely explanation is a read error, given a far larger clone one base away. The rearrangement links TRDV2 to TRDJ3, with D possibly matching TRDD3 (6 bases). Trimming stripped 4 bases from V and 0 bases from J, with 12 bases between. Germline CDR1 GEAIGNYY, CDR2 EKD. The CDR3 is 17 amino acids. CDR3 DNA sequence: TGTGCCTGTGAAATACTGGGACGCTCCTGGGACACCCGACAGATGTTTTTC. It is translated as CACEILGRSWDTRQMFF.